This T cell receptor (beta chain) was captured in a study of cytomegalovirus exposure and HLA in healthy donors. Study-wide context: The approximately 710 first-cohort repertoires and the 130 or so validation repertoires shared the same platform, a later analysis reported.

Assay used: immunoSEQ multiplex PCR; TCRdb lists only in-frame clones, some missing. There are fewer than 130,000 clones in the sample; 70% to 90% occur only once, and 1.4% lies in the top ten. Study-wide findings and caveats: In vitro testing confirmed a few CMV-associated chains as specific for CMV antigens.

The germline gives CDR1 MNHEY, CDR2 SVGAGI. V was clipped by 7 bases and J by 5 bases, with 17 bases between them. The CDR3 contains 14 residues. Concerning this clone: Its cognate antigen is unknown.

The receptor comes from a woman in her 30s in good health and CMV-seropositive. The sequencing input was PBMCs. V is TRBV6-5 and J is TRBJ1-2, with D maybe TRBD1 (6 bases). The CDR3 loop reads CASKELVGAYGYTF. The CDR3 region has the DNA TGTGCCAGCAAGGAATTGGTGGGGGCATATGGCTACACCTTC.